This T cell receptor (beta chain) was identified during a study of spatial heterogeneity in lung cancer. Study at large: Counts of TCR transcripts in tumor regions correlated strongly with a matched bulk RNA-seq T cell module score.

Germline CDR1 and CDR2: SGHRS and YFSETQ. This CDR3 comprises 15 residues. With 4 bases clipped from V and 2 bases from J, the junction kept 6 bases outside the gene matches. TCRdb analysed the 5' RACE reads with MiXCR anew, one entry per CDR3 protein. The table includes some 10,000 distinct CDR3 sequences, 10% to 15% detected once. Time point in this sample: sample taken at primary tumor resection. Samples were donated by 72 untreated early-stage non-small cell lung cancer patients. The study sequenced unsorted whole RNA from tumor, nontumor lung or frozen PBMC. Comments on this clonotype: Its antigen is undetermined.

Findings of the study overall: Estimation of coverage gave values of roughly 7% for alpha and approximately 14% for beta chains in tumor T cells. Higher tumor mutation counts went along with higher counts of expanded intratumoral alpha and beta TCRs.

The genes are TRBV5-1 and TRBJ1-2; 9 bases align to TRBD1. This specimen consisted of lung tumor tissue, obtained at surgery. This receptor was obtained from a male donor with early-stage non-small cell lung cancer. The CDR3 region is CASSPRQGVNYGYTF. CDR3 DNA: TGCGCCAGCAGCCCCAGACAGGGGGTGAACTATGGCTACACCTTC.